This note documents a single T cell receptor beta chain sequence. Its antigen remains unknown. The CDR3 consists of 16 residues. Looked up from germline, CDR1 is MDHEN and CDR2 is SYDVKM. Trimming left V 7 bases short and J 13 bases short, with 29 bases between. Via MiXCR, TCRdb re-called the 5' RACE reads, giving one row per CDR3 protein. This table has 1.5 million to 2 million distinct CDR3 sequences, roughly a third appearing once. In every case, the donor was a healthy Caucasian. These data come from a study of identical twins. Study results and limitations: Abundant cord blood beta clonotypes carried fewer insertions; memory repertoires showed none. These conclusions were based on statistical analysis (cross-sectional, not following the same donors). Twins shared beta out-of-frame sequences in excess, but this excess was weaker.

This TCR derives from a newborn girl in good health. The J gene is TRBJ2-4, the V gene TRBV28; tentative D call: TRBD2 (7 bases). Sequencing was performed on cord blood. CDR3: CASTVASRGRGGEQYF. CDR3 DNA: TGTGCCAGCACCGTAGCGTCCCGGGGCAGGGGAGGGGAGCAGTACTTC.